What follows are 27 T cell receptor beta chains derived from one specimen sequenced in a study of blood T cells in healthy people across ages. A sample-barcoded 5' primer and a J-beta primer mix were used in a second PCR of roughly 7 to 11 cycles. One entry per CDR3 protein, called by TCRdb with MiXCR from the 5' RACE reads. The sample includes 1.6 million or so distinct CDR3 sequences, 34% of them seen just once. Input material: blood. These receptors were taken from a woman aged 25 to 39 in good health.

The table lists this clonotype with a few counts. J is TRBJ2-5 and V is TRBV7-9, with no clear D. The V gene lost 1 base and the J gene lost 1 base, with 10 bases spanning the gap. The CDR3 spans 15 residues. CDR1 is SEHNR and CDR2 is FQNEAQ in the germline V gene (reference sequence). CDR3 amino acids: CASSLGSQIQETQYF. CDR3 coding DNA: TGTGCCAGCAGCTTAGGATCCCAAATCCAAGAGACCCAGTACTTC.

This chain joins TRBV25-1 and TRBJ1-4; 11 bases match TRBD1. The CDR3 is 16 residues long. Losses at the gene ends were 2 bases for V and 6 bases for J; bases not matched to a gene: 5. CDR1 and CDR2 from the germline V gene are MGHDK and SYGVNS. The CDR3 loop reads CASSEIGDRGYEKLFF. DNA for the CDR3: TGTGCCAGCAGTGAAATAGGGGACAGGGGGTATGAAAAACTGTTTTTT.

The rearrangement links TRBV27 to TRBJ2-5; TRBD2 is a possible D gene (5 bases). This CDR3 is built from 15 residues. CDR1 MNHEY and CDR2 SMNVEV come from the germline V gene (reference sequence). Deletions cut 6 bases from V and 2 bases from J, with 16 bases between. CDR3 sequence reads: CASSRSGLVQETQYF. In nucleotides, the CDR3 is TGTGCCAGCAGCCGATCCGGACTTGTTCAAGAGACCCAGTACTTC.

In the case of this clonotype: This sequence may be a read error, since a much larger clone differs from it by one base. The CDR3 DNA sequence: TGTGCCAGCAGCCAAGATCCCAGCGGGGGCTCCTACAATGAGCAGTTCTTC. It translates to CASSQDPSGGSYNEQFF. The chain couples TRBV4-2 to TRBJ2-1, with 8 bases lining up with TRBD2. The CDR3 is 17 residues long. V was pared by 0 bases and J by 0 bases, with 4 bases of the junction left unmatched. CDR1 and CDR2 from the germline V gene are LGHNA and YNFKEQ.

In this sample, this clonotype turned up a few times. The V gene is TRBV20-1, the J gene TRBJ2-3, with 8 bases aligning to TRBD1. Looked up from germline, CDR1 is DFQATT and CDR2 is SNEGSKA (reference sequence). V was clipped by 7 bases and J by 5 bases; unmatched bases: 17. CDR3 length: 16 amino acids. This CDR3 is CSVRGPDRERGDTQYF. The CDR3 bases are TGCAGTGTTAGGGGTCCGGACAGGGAAAGGGGAGATACGCAGTATTTT.

On this clonotype: Germline is not matched at one junction end, which may reflect a read error. This chain uses TRBV11-2 with TRBJ2-6; perhaps TRBD1 as D (5 bases). CDR3 length equals 15 residues. The germline gives CDR1 SGHAT, CDR2 FQNNGV. The CDR3 DNA is TGTGCCAGCAGCCTCACAGGCAAAGGGGCCAACGTCCGGACTTTC. It yields the protein CASSLTGKGANVRTF.

The chain links TRBV5-4 to TRBJ2-3, with a tentative D call TRBD1 (5 bases). V was shortened by 5 bases and J by 4 bases, with 14 bases between the two germline ends. Germline CDR1 reads SGHNT; CDR2 reads YYREEE (reference sequence). The CDR3 is 14 residues long. CDR3 loop: CASSTPRVPDTQYF. The CDR3, as DNA: TGTGCCAGCAGTACTCCCAGGGTGCCAGATACGCAGTATTTT.

This clonotype was counted many times. The rearrangement uses TRBV20-1 and TRBJ1-2; 7 positions match TRBD1. This CDR3 comprises 16 residues. The germline CDR1 and CDR2 sequences are DFQATT and SNEGSKA (reference sequence). V lost 3 bases, J lost 0 bases, and 10 bases stayed unmatched. CDR3: CSARATGAEANYGYTF. CDR3 DNA: TGCAGTGCTAGGGCTACAGGGGCCGAAGCTAACTATGGCTACACCTTC.

The rearrangement joins TRBV6-6 to TRBJ2-5; D call uncertain. Trimming cost V 0 bases and J 4 bases, with 12 bases left between them. This CDR3 comprises 15 residues. The germline gives CDR1 MNHNY, CDR2 SVGAGI (reference sequence). This CDR3 reads CASSYSTLRRETQYF. CDR3 sequence (DNA): TGTGCCAGCAGTTACTCTACTCTCAGGAGAGAGACCCAGTACTTC.

The sample holds a few counts of this clonotype. J is TRBJ1-5 and V is TRBV5-1; 7 bases agree with TRBD1. J lost 4 bases, V lost 2 bases, and 3 bases had no gene match. Per the germline V gene, CDR1 is SGHRS and CDR2 is YFSETQ. The length of the CDR3 is 14 residues. The CDR3, as DNA: TGCGCCAGCAGCTTACAGGGGCTTAATCAGCCCCAGCATTTT. It encodes CASSLQGLNQPQHF.

A word on this clonotype: Compared with germline, one end of the junction differs, possibly owing to a read error. The DNA for the CDR3 is TGTGCCCGCAGCGTAGGAGACAGTCCCTCCTACGAGCAGTACTTC. Its translation: CARSVGDSPSYEQYF. The V call is TRBV9, the J call TRBJ2-7; perhaps TRBD1 as D (5 bases). This CDR3 is 15 amino acids long. Germline V gives CDR1 SGDLS, CDR2 YYNGEE.

The J gene is TRBJ2-5, the V gene TRBV6-1; D is undetermined. V shed 1 base and J shed 5 bases, with 14 bases lying between them. Germline CDR1 reads MNHNS; CDR2 reads SASEGT. CDR3 length: 15 amino acids. This chain's CDR3 is CASSEGGRNLETQYF. In nucleotides, the CDR3 is TGTGCCAGCAGTGAAGGTGGGCGCAATCTGGAGACCCAGTACTTC.

The CDR3 DNA follows: TGTGCCTGGAGTGTATCCTTACAGTACTATGGCTACACCTTC. Translating it yields CAWSVSLQYYGYTF. The chain is built from TRBV30 and TRBJ1-2; D ambiguous. CDR3 length equals 14 residues. V was trimmed by 0 bases and J by 3 bases, leaving 11 bases between them. Germline V lookup: CDR1 GTSNPN, CDR2 SVGIG (reference sequence).

This clonotype was counted only a few times. The chain carries TRBV4-1 and TRBJ2-7; D may be TRBD1 (5 bases). The CDR3 is 16 residues long. With 1 base removed from V and 6 bases from J, the gap between germline ends came to 19 bases. The germline gives CDR1 MGHRA, CDR2 YSYEKL. This CDR3 is CASSQVATALLSEQYF. In DNA, the CDR3 is TGCGCCAGCAGCCAAGTGGCGACAGCCCTCCTTTCCGAGCAGTACTTC.

The chain joins TRBV7-2 to TRBJ2-1; D is unresolved. CDR3 length: 13 residues. V was clipped by 4 bases and J by 7 bases, with 11 bases between them. From germline, CDR1 is SGHTA and CDR2 FQGNSA. In DNA form, the CDR3 reads TGTGCCAGCAGCTCTAACAAGAGAAATGAGCAGTTCTTC. This gives the protein CASSSNKRNEQFF.

The CDR3 nucleotides are TGCGCCAGCAGCCAAACCGATAGCAATCAGCCCCAGCATTTT. Translation gives CASSQTDSNQPQHF. The chain carries TRBV4-1 and TRBJ1-5; D is unclear. V lost 2 bases and J 0 bases, leaving 5 bases between the germline ends. The CDR3 totals 14 residues. Germline V gene lookup returns CDR1 MGHRA and CDR2 YSYEKL.

The rearrangement links TRBV18 to TRBJ2-1, with a weak D call TRBD1 (6 bases). The V end lost 2 bases, the J end lost 7 bases, and 12 bases lay between the germline ends. Germline values: CDR1 KGHSH, CDR2 LQKENI. The CDR3 has 14 residues. Here the CDR3 reads CASSPNRVGNEQFF. In nucleotides, the CDR3 is TGTGCCAGCTCACCAAACAGGGTCGGGAATGAGCAGTTCTTC.

The chain has TRBV11-2 and TRBJ1-5, with D hard to call. The CDR3 extends over 17 amino acids. Trimming took off 0 bases at V and 3 bases at J, with 15 bases between the two ends. Germline assignment: CDR1 SGHAT and CDR2 FQNNGV. This CDR3 reads CASSLDYRDGDNQPQHF. CDR3 in DNA: TGTGCCAGCAGCTTAGATTACCGGGATGGGGACAATCAGCCCCAGCATTTT.

There are many counts of this clonotype. The chain is built from TRBV29-1 and TRBJ2-3; D uncertain. Germline V lookup: CDR1 SQVTM, CDR2 ANQGSEA. Trimming left V 3 bases short and J 0 bases short, with 4 bases between. The CDR3 covers 12 residues. CDR3 sequence (DNA): TGCAGCGTTGACTCGAGCACAGATACGCAGTATTTT. Its protein is CSVDSSTDTQYF.

Only a few counts were recorded for this clonotype. J is TRBJ2-1 and V is TRBV7-7, with 8 bases that match TRBD1. CDR1 is SSHAT and CDR2 is FNYEAQ in the germline V gene (reference sequence). The CDR3 sequence is 16 residues long. Trimming took 5 bases from V and 4 from J; bases not matched to a gene: 10. The CDR3 DNA sequence: TGTGCCAGCAGCGTAAACCGGGACAGGCCTTACAATGAGCAGTTCTTC. Translating it yields CASSVNRDRPYNEQFF.

The sample holds a few counts of this clonotype. The chain has TRBV2 and TRBJ2-7; no firm D call. Germline assignment: CDR1 SNHLY and CDR2 FYNNEI. Trimming pared 1 base from V and 0 bases from J, leaving 13 bases between. The length of the CDR3 is 16 residues. Here the CDR3 reads CASSEGGTATSYEQYF. CDR3 nucleotides: TGTGCCAGCAGTGAAGGGGGTACAGCGACCTCCTACGAGCAGTACTTC.

The rearrangement uses TRBV6-6 and TRBJ2-6; weak D call: TRBD2 (6 bases). This CDR3 is 15 amino acids long. V lost 5 bases and J lost 1, with 9 bases in between. CDR1 is MNHNY, CDR2 SVGAGI, per germline (reference sequence). The CDR3 sequence: CASSKTRSGANVLTF. The CDR3 DNA sequence: TGTGCCAGCAGTAAGACTAGATCTGGGGCCAACGTCCTGACTTTC.

The chain employs TRBV5-6 and TRBJ2-1; D unclear. V lost 2 bases and J 0 bases, leaving 9 bases between the germline ends. The CDR3 has 15 amino acids. Looked up from germline, CDR1 is SGHDT and CDR2 is YYEEEE. The CDR3 here is CASSFGETSYNEQFF. As DNA, the CDR3 is TGTGCCAGCAGCTTCGGAGAAACCTCCTACAATGAGCAGTTCTTC.

This rearrangement joins TRBV5-5 to TRBJ2-6; the match to TRBD2 covers 7 bases. Unmatched junction bases numbered 3, after V lost 1 base and J lost 2 bases. Germline V gene lookup returns CDR1 SGHKS and CDR2 YYEKEE (reference sequence). CDR3 size: 16 residues. The CDR3 region is CASSLFGGAGANVLTF. The CDR3 coding sequence is TGTGCCAGCAGCTTGTTTGGGGGGGCTGGGGCCAACGTCCTGACTTTC.

The V and J genes are TRBV4-1 and TRBJ2-1, with D perhaps matching TRBD2 (6 bases). V dropped 3 bases and J dropped 7 bases, with 16 bases sitting between them. This CDR3 is built from 15 residues. Germline V gives CDR1 MGHRA, CDR2 YSYEKL. CDR3 residues: CASSQPGTLRNEQFF. The CDR3 DNA reads as TGCGCCAGCAGCCAGCCCGGGACTCTCCGGAATGAGCAGTTCTTC.

The rearrangement links TRBV6-1 to TRBJ2-1; D perhaps matches TRBD1 (5 bases). Trimming removed 8 bases from V and 1 base from J, with 12 bases in between. In germline, CDR1 is MNHNS, CDR2 SASEGT. The CDR3 has 14 residues. CDR3 amino acids: CASVAGLSYNEQFF. The CDR3 DNA sequence: TGTGCCAGCGTAGCAGGGTTGTCCTACAATGAGCAGTTCTTC.

This clonotype was picked up a small number of times. A much larger clone differs from this one at a single base, so this may be a read error. V is TRBV5-4 and J is TRBJ2-3; weak D call: TRBD2 (7 bases). V lost 5 bases, J lost 2 bases, and 15 bases lay in between. The germline V gene encodes CDR1 SGHNT and CDR2 YYREEE (reference sequence). The CDR3 contains 15 residues. Here the CDR3 reads CASRLDGGHTDTQYF. The DNA for the CDR3 is TGTGCCAGCAGACTAGACGGGGGGCACACAGATACGCAGTATTTT.